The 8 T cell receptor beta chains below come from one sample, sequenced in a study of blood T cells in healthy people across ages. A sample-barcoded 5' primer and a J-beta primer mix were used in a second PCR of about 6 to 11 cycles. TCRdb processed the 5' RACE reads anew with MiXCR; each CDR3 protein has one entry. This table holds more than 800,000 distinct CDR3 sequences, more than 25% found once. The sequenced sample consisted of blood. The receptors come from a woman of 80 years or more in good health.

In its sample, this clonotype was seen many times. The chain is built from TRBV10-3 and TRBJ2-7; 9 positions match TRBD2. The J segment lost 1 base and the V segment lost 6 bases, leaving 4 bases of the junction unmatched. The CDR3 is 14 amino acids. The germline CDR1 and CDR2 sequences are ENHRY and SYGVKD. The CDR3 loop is CAIRSLAGSYEQYF. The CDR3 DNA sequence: TGTGCCATCAGATCTCTAGCGGGGTCCTACGAGCAGTACTTC.

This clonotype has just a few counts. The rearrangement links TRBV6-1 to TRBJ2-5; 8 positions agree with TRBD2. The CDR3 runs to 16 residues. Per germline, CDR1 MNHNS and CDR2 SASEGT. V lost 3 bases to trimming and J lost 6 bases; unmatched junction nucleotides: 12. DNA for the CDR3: TGTGCCAGCAGTGAGGGAACCGGGGGGGCCGTAAAGACCCAGTACTTC. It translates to CASSEGTGGAVKTQYF.

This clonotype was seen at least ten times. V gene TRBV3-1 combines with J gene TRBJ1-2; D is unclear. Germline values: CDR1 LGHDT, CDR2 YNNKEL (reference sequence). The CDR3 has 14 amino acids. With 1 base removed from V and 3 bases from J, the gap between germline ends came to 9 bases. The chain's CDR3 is CASSQGMADYGYTF. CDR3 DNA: TGTGCCAGCAGCCAAGGGATGGCGGACTATGGCTACACCTTC.

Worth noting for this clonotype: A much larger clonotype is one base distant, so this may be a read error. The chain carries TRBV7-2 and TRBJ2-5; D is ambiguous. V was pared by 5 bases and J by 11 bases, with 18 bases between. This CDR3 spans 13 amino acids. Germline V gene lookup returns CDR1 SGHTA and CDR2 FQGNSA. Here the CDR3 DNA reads TGTGCCAGCAGCAAAGATCGGTTTAGAGAGCAGTACTTC. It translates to CASSKDRFREQYF.

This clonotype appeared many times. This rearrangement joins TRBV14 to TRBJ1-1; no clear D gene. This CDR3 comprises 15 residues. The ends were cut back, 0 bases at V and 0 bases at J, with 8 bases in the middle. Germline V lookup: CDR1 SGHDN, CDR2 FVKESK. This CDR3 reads CASSQDLPLNTEAFF. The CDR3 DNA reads TGTGCCAGCAGCCAAGATCTTCCGCTGAACACTGAAGCTTTCTTT.

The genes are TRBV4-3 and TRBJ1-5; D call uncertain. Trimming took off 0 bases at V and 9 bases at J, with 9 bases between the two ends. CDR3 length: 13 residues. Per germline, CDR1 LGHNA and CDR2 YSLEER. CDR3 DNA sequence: TGCGCCAGCAGCCAAGATATCAACGGGCCCCAGCATTTT. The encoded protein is CASSQDINGPQHF.

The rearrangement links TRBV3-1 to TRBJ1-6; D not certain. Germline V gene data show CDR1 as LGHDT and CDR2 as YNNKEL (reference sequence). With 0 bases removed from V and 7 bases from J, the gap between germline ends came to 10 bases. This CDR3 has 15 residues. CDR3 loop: CASSQDLLRNSPLHF. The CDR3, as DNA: TGTGCCAGCAGCCAAGATCTTCTGAGAAATTCACCCCTCCACTTT.

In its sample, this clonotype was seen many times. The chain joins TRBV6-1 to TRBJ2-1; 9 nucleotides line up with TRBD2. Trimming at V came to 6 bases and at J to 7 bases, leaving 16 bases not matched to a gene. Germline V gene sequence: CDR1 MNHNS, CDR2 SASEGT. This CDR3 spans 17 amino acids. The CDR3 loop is CASRSGAGGPSGNEQFF. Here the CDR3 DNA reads TGTGCCAGCAGGTCGGGGGCGGGGGGGCCCTCGGGTAATGAGCAGTTCTTC.